Following are 27 T cell receptor beta chains from one sample sequenced in a study of shared clonotypes between healthy human individuals. TCRdb's table, derived via immunoSEQ multiplex PCR, lists solely in-frame clones and lacks some. The sample has over a million clones, approximately 96% seen once. Sequenced material: naive CD4+ T cells sorted from blood. Subset noted: CD45RA+ positively selected. The receptors come from a man aged 30 to 45 in good health.

Points on this clone: The junction shows a germline mismatch at one end, possibly a read error. CDR3 DNA sequence: TGTGCCAGCGGCTTACAGCGATTGGAGAACACTGAAGCTTTCTTT. Protein product: CASGLQRLENTEAFF. The rearrangement links TRBV7-2 to TRBJ1-1, with D hard to call. From germline, CDR1 is SGHTA and CDR2 FQGNSA. The CDR3 is 15 amino acids.

This clone was counted between two and nine times. The chain recombines TRBV14 with TRBJ2-3, with 10 nucleotides matching TRBD1. CDR1 and CDR2 from the germline V gene are SGHDN and FVKESK. V lost 3 bases and J lost 2; bases outside the gene matches: 11. CDR3 length: 18 amino acids. CDR3 sequence reads: CASSQERPGTGDTDTQYF. CDR3 nucleotides: TGTGCCAGCAGCCAGGAAAGACCCGGGACAGGGGACACAGATACGCAGTATTTT.

The CDR3 DNA reads as TGTGCCAGCAGTTTAACCAGGGGGCTCTACAATGAGCAGTTCTTC. Its translation: CASSLTRGLYNEQFF. The V call is TRBV28, the J call TRBJ2-1; 8 bases are shared with TRBD1. With V trimmed by 2 bases and J by 3 bases, 3 bases remained unmatched. The CDR3 runs 15 residues. Germline lookup yields CDR1 MDHEN and CDR2 SYDVKM. The full variable domain, in which reference TRBV28 and TRBJ2-1 provide the parts outside the CDR3, is DVKVTQSSRYLVKRTGEKVFLECVQDMDHENMFWYRQDPGLGLRLIYFSYDVKMKEKGDIPEGYSVSREKKERFSLILESASTNQTSMYLCASSLTRGLYNEQFFGPGTRLTVL.

This chain links TRBV29-1 with TRBJ1-3; possible D gene TRBD1, 5 bases. The CDR3 contains 15 residues. Germline V gene lookup returns CDR1 SQVTM and CDR2 ANQGSEA. V shed 4 bases and J shed 2 bases, with 15 bases lying between them. The DNA for the CDR3 is TGCAGCGTTGGCGGCAGGGAAACAACTGGAAACACCATATATTTT. Amino acid sequence: CSVGGRETTGNTIYF.

The CDR3 reads CASSVGPGHTGELFF. The CDR3, as DNA: TGTGCCAGCAGCGTAGGCCCAGGCCACACCGGGGAGCTGTTTTTT. The chain couples TRBV9 to TRBJ2-2; no clear D. Germline CDR1 is SGDLS and CDR2 is YYNGEE. This CDR3 contains 15 residues. Between the trimmed V and J ends, which lost 0 bases and 3 bases, there was a span of 9 bases.

The CDR3 reads CASSLTGTVSSYNEQFF. Here the CDR3 DNA reads TGTGCCAGCAGCTTGACGGGGACCGTAAGCTCCTACAATGAGCAGTTCTTC. The chain carries TRBV5-6 and TRBJ2-1; either TRBD1 or TRBD2 may fit D (5 bases each). Deletions cut 1 base from V and 0 bases from J, with 14 bases between. Per germline, CDR1 SGHDT and CDR2 YYEEEE. The CDR3 consists of 17 residues.

This chain links TRBV29-1 with TRBJ1-1; D might be TRBD1 (5 bases). Germline assignment: CDR1 SQVTM and CDR2 ANQGSEA. Trimming took 4 bases from V and 3 from J, leaving 9 bases between them. The CDR3 has 12 residues. The CDR3 region has the DNA TGCAGCGTTGGCCGGGGGGACACTGAAGCTTTCTTT. Translating gives CSVGRGDTEAFF.

The V gene is TRBV29-1, the J gene TRBJ1-1; the D gene is possibly TRBD1 (6 bases). V shed 6 bases and J shed 1 base, with 12 bases lying between them. CDR3 length: 13 residues. Germline assignment: CDR1 SQVTM and CDR2 ANQGSEA. For the CDR3, the DNA is TGCAGCGTACGCCGGGACACGAACACTGAAGCTTTCTTT. The encoded protein is CSVRRDTNTEAFF.

This clone was detected only once. The V call is TRBV28, the J call TRBJ2-2; D uncertain. This CDR3 is 15 amino acids long. Looked up from germline, CDR1 is MDHEN and CDR2 is SYDVKM. Trimming cost V 4 bases and J 6 bases, with 15 bases left between them. CDR3 region: CASSYSWGAAGELFF. The CDR3 region has the DNA TGTGCCAGCAGTTACAGTTGGGGTGCCGCCGGGGAGCTGTTTTTT.

As concerns this clone: The germline gene is not matched at one end of the junction; a read error may be the cause. The V call is TRBV6-5, the J call TRBJ2-3; possibly TRBD1 for D (5 bases). The length of the CDR3 is 14 residues. Germline CDR1 MNHEY, CDR2 SVGAGI. CDR3 sequence: CASSQGQNTHTQYF. The CDR3 DNA reads TGTGCCAGCAGCCAGGGTCAGAACACACATACGCAGTATTTT.

The V call is TRBV27, the J call TRBJ1-5, with D maybe TRBD1 (5 bases). Trimming pared 1 base from V and 0 bases from J, leaving 10 bases between. The CDR3 consists of 16 residues. Germline loops: CDR1 MNHEY, CDR2 SMNVEV (reference sequence). The CDR3 DNA reads TGTGCCAGCAGTTTATGGGGCGGGCATAGCAATCAGCCCCAGCATTTT. Its protein product is CASSLWGGHSNQPQHF.

J is TRBJ2-2 and V is TRBV18, with D possibly matching TRBD2 (6 bases). Trimming removed 0 bases at V and 1 base at J, with 9 bases between. Germline assignment: CDR1 KGHSH and CDR2 LQKENI. The CDR3 runs to 16 residues. For the CDR3, the DNA is TGTGCCAGCTCACCACCCGCGGGATTGAACACCGGGGAGCTGTTTTTT. Translating gives CASSPPAGLNTGELFF. Variable domain in full (rest from reference TRBV18 and TRBJ2-2): NAGVMQNPRHLVRRRGQEARLRCSPMKGHSHVYWYRQLPEEGLKFMVYLQKENIIDESGMPKERFSAEFPKEGPSILRIQQVVRGDSAAYFCASSPPAGLNTGELFFGEGSRLTVL.

As regards this clone: Other DNA sequences from this sample encode an identical CDR3 as well. The chain carries TRBV18 and TRBJ1-1; no clear D. Per germline, CDR1 KGHSH and CDR2 LQKENI. This CDR3 spans 13 amino acids. V lost 3 bases, J lost 1 base, and 6 bases lay in between. The CDR3 DNA reads as TGTGCCAGCTCACCGCAAGCGAACACTGAAGCTTTCTTT. Encoded protein: CASSPQANTEAFF.

The chain employs TRBV19 and TRBJ2-2; 8 nucleotides align to TRBD1. CDR3 length equals 19 residues. The ends lost 5 bases at V and 1 base at J; junction bases unmatched: 15. CDR1 LNHDA and CDR2 SQIVND come from the germline V gene (reference sequence). The CDR3 spells CASSLSPGRGPRNTGELFF. The CDR3, as DNA: TGTGCCAGTAGTCTCTCCCCCGGCAGGGGGCCTCGGAACACCGGGGAGCTGTTTTTT.

The chain has TRBV7-9 and TRBJ2-1, with a weak D call TRBD2 (5 bases). The V and J ends lost 0 bases and 3 bases respectively, with 9 bases between them. CDR1 is SEHNR, CDR2 FQNEAQ, per germline (reference sequence). The CDR3 is 15 amino acids. The CDR3 protein is CASSLAQRDYNEQFF. Here the CDR3 DNA reads TGTGCCAGCAGCTTAGCGCAGAGGGACTACAATGAGCAGTTCTTC.

This rearrangement joins TRBV9 to TRBJ2-7, with TRBD1 matching 8 bases. CDR3 length equals 16 residues. J lost 3 bases, V lost 3 bases, and 11 bases had no gene match. CDR1 and CDR2 (germline): SGDLS, YYNGEE. The CDR3 bases are TGTGCCAGCAGCGCACTGGCAGGGGGCGGGGTCTACGAGCAGTACTTC. Translated, it gives CASSALAGGGVYEQYF.

The V call is TRBV5-1, the J call TRBJ2-1; 13 bases are shared with TRBD2. Germline trimming cut 5 bases from V and 7 bases from J; bases unmatched to any gene: 9. Germline values: CDR1 SGHRS, CDR2 YFSETQ. The CDR3 runs 16 residues. This CDR3 is CASRATGLAGVNEQFF. The CDR3, as DNA: TGCGCCAGCAGAGCAACCGGACTAGCGGGAGTAAATGAGCAGTTCTTC.

CDR3 DNA sequence: TGTGCCAGCCCCTTCCCGACCCAGTACTTC. Translating it yields CASPFPTQYF. V is TRBV11-3 and J is TRBJ2-5; no reliable D call. V was trimmed by 8 bases and J by 7 bases, leaving 8 bases between them. Per the germline V gene, CDR1 is SGHNT and CDR2 is YENEEA. The CDR3 consists of 10 residues. Using reference TRBV11-3 and TRBJ2-5 for the parts outside the CDR3, the full variable domain is EAGVVQSPRYKIIEKKQPVAFWCNPISGHNTLYWYLQNLGQGPELLIRYENEEAVDDSQLPKDRFSAERLKGVDSTLKIQPAELGDSAVYLCASPFPTQYFGPGTRLLVL.

CDR3 bases: TGTGCCAGCAGCGGGACTTTGTACAATGAGCAGTTCTTC. Protein product: CASSGTLYNEQFF. The chain employs TRBV5-8 and TRBJ2-1; D is perhaps TRBD2 (6 bases). This CDR3 has 13 residues. The V gene's germline CDR1 is SGHTS and CDR2 YDEGEE. V was cut by 4 bases and J by 4 bases, with 9 bases left in between.

V gene TRBV4-2 combines with J gene TRBJ2-3, with 10 bases aligning to TRBD2. CDR3 length: 17 residues. V was pared by 1 base and J by 5 bases, with 9 bases of the junction left unmatched. Per the germline V gene, CDR1 is LGHNA and CDR2 is YNFKEQ. DNA for the CDR3: TGTGCCAGCAGCCAAGGAAGGACTAGCGGTACTGAAGATACGCAGTATTTT. It codes for CASSQGRTSGTEDTQYF.

V usage is TRBV28 and J usage is TRBJ2-3; D unclear. Germline V gene sequence: CDR1 MDHEN, CDR2 SYDVKM. V was clipped by 9 bases and J by 5 bases, with 15 bases between them. The CDR3 is 13 residues long. Here the CDR3 reads CASTSEIQDTQYF. The CDR3 DNA reads TGTGCCAGTACGTCGGAGATTCAAGATACGCAGTATTTT.

In regard to this clone: Distinct nucleotide sequences in the sample also encode this CDR3. This chain links TRBV28 with TRBJ1-4, with no clear D. The CDR3 contains 11 residues. Trimming left V 5 bases short and J 4 bases short, with 2 bases between. CDR1 MDHEN and CDR2 SYDVKM come from the germline V gene. Here the CDR3 DNA reads TGTGCCAGCAGTCTTAATGAAAAACTGTTTTTT. The encoded protein is CASSLNEKLFF.

V gene TRBV19 combines with J gene TRBJ2-7; D unclear. This CDR3 contains 14 residues. The germline V and J ends were trimmed by 4 bases and 6 bases, with 16 bases remaining between them. Germline V lookup: CDR1 LNHDA, CDR2 SQIVND (reference sequence). Here the CDR3 DNA reads TGTGCCAGTAGTACGATCCGGCTAAATGGCGAGCAGTACTTC. Translating it yields CASSTIRLNGEQYF.

The chain combines TRBV7-2 with TRBJ1-2, with D uncertain. The CDR3 is made up of 13 amino acids. From germline, CDR1 is SGHTA and CDR2 FQGNSA. Trimming cost V 5 bases and J 2 bases, with 9 bases left between them. CDR3 nucleotides: TGTGCCAGCAGCCCGGAGTTCAACTATGGCTACACCTTC. Translated, it gives CASSPEFNYGYTF.

The chain uses TRBV20-1 and TRBJ1-1; D gene ambiguous. Germline V gene data show CDR1 as DFQATT and CDR2 as SNEGSKA (reference sequence). The V and J ends lost 4 bases and 6 bases respectively, with 6 bases between them. The CDR3 has 10 amino acids. The CDR3 nucleotides are TGCAGTGCTAAGAGCCCTGAAGCTTTCTTT. It codes for CSAKSPEAFF.

V gene TRBV10-3 combines with J gene TRBJ2-1; TRBD1 matches 9 bases. Germline lookup yields CDR1 ENHRY and CDR2 SYGVKD. The CDR3 runs 15 residues. Trimming took 5 bases from V and 9 from J; bases not matched to a gene: 11. DNA for the CDR3: TGTGCCATCAGTACGGACAGGGGAACCGATATTGAGCAGTTCTTC. It translates to CAISTDRGTDIEQFF.

The rearrangement joins TRBV14 to TRBJ2-5, with D possibly called TRBD1 or TRBD2 (5 bases each). The germline gives CDR1 SGHDN, CDR2 FVKESK. V gave up 4 bases and J gave up 4 bases, with 22 bases separating them. This CDR3 region has 17 residues. The DNA of the CDR3 is TGTGCCAGCAGCCCCTCTGTGGGGGTCCCCCGCCGAGAGACCCAGTACTTC. Translated: CASSPSVGVPRRETQYF.